Here is one T cell receptor beta chain with its context. Antigen unknown. Amplification targeted TCR beta CDR3 regions from RNA transcripts. The study used the HTBI primer set for a first-round RT-PCR of the TCR CDR3. From the multiplex PCR reads, TCRdb called clonotypes with MiXCR, one entry per CDR3 protein. The sample shows 75,000 to 100,000 distinct CDR3 sequences, under 65% of them seen only once. Diagnosing involved the use of clinical symptoms, serum thyroxine and TRAb, thyroid ultrasound and orbital computed tomography. The authors obtained PBMCs from roughly 10 ml of fresh peripheral blood. This entry belongs to a study of T cells in Graves' hyperthyroidism and ophthalmopathy. Germline CDR1 reads SGDLS; CDR2 reads YYNGEE. V was pared by 3 bases and J by 6 bases, with 1 base of the junction left unmatched. The CDR3 consists of 12 residues. Study conclusions and caveats: A model of 13 V-J pairs discriminated ophthalmopathy from stable hyperthyroidism. In the blood, most expanded thyroid clonotypes above 0.001 appeared as well.

This sequence was found in a woman aged 40 to 50 with Graves' hyperthyroidism. The V gene is TRBV9, the J gene TRBJ2-5, with 8 positions matching TRBD1. Sequencing input: blood. The CDR3, as DNA: TGTGCCAGCAGCGGGACAGGGAAGACCCAGTACTTC. This encodes CASSGTGKTQYF.